The rows below give T cell receptor beta chains drawn from one sample of a study of blood T cell repertoires in COVID-19. Some clones are missing from TCRdb's copy, which holds only in-frame ones; the method was immunoSEQ multiplex PCR. This table holds 110,000 to 150,000 clones, roughly 89% found once. The material sequenced was peripheral blood. The receptors come from a woman aged 40 to 55 with acute or convalescent COVID-19. CDR3s include the opening cysteine and the closing phenylalanine or tryptophan. D genes are given only for firm matches. Only some rows state a clone size, as once, few, many or a class for expanded clones.

V gene,clone size,D gene,J gene,CDR3 DNA,CDR3 protein
TRBV7-2,.,TRBD2,TRBJ2-2,TGTGCCAGCAGCTTGCTAGCGGCGCATAACACCGGGGAGCTGTTTTTT,CASSLLAAHNTGELFF
TRBV4-3,once,.,TRBJ2-2,TGCGCCAGCAGCCAAGTCTCGGGTCGGGTCACCGGGGAGCTGTTTTTT,CASSQVSGRVTGELFF
TRBV19,few,TRBD1,TRBJ1-2,TGTGCCAGTAGTACGGGACAGGGATATGGCTACACCTTC,CASSTGQGYGYTF
TRBV6-2/TRBV6-3,once,.,TRBJ2-7,TGTGCCAGCAGTTATCCCCTAGACCGGGACAATATCTACGAGCAGTACTTC,CASSYPLDRDNIYEQYF
TRBV5-1,.,TRBD1,TRBJ2-4,TGCGCCAGCAGCCTAATGGACAGGTTAAACATTCAGTACTTC,CASSLMDRLNIQYF
TRBV6-2/TRBV6-3,.,.,TRBJ1-5,TGTGCCAGCAGTTACTCGACAATCGACCCTGTGGGGCCCCAGCATTTT,CASSYSTIDPVGPQHF
TRBV27,.,.,TRBJ2-7,TGTGCCAGCTCCTTAAGACAGGCCTACGAGCAGTACTTC,CASSLRQAYEQYF
TRBV3-1/TRBV3-2,.,.,TRBJ2-2,TGTGCCAGCAGCCCCCCGCAGGATTCCGGGGAGCTGTTTTTT,CASSPPQDSGELFF
TRBV18,once,TRBD1,TRBJ2-2,TGTGCCAGCTCACCAAATCAGGGGGCGAACACCGGGGAGCTGTTTTTT,CASSPNQGANTGELFF
TRBV5-1,.,TRBD2,TRBJ2-1,TGCGCCAGCAGCTTGGCTGGGGACTTAGCGGGATTCCCCTACAATGAGCAGTTCTTC,CASSLAGDLAGFPYNEQFF
TRBV6-5,few,.,TRBJ1-2,TGTGCCAGCAGTTACTCATGGGCAGGGGTTGGCTATGGCTACACCTTC,CASSYSWAGVGYGYTF
TRBV6-1,.,TRBD1,TRBJ1-2,TGTGCCAGCAGTGAAGATGAAGAGGGGGGGACAGGGGTTTTCTATGGCTACACCTTC,CASSEDEEGGTGVFYGYTF
TRBV12-5,.,.,TRBJ2-3,TGTGCTAGTGGTTTGCTTAACTTAGATACGCAGTATTTT,CASGLLNLDTQYF
TRBV6-2/TRBV6-3,.,.,TRBJ1-5,TGTGCCAGCAGTCCCATTGCGGGGTATCAGCCCCAGCATTTT,CASSPIAGYQPQHF
TRBV7-3,once,TRBD2,TRBJ2-5,TGTGCCAGCAGCCCTAGCGGCGGGGTACAAGAGACCCAGTACTTC,CASSPSGGVQETQYF
TRBV27,.,.,TRBJ2-7,TGTGCCAGCGGGCCGGTGTCGCGGGCAGAGCAGTACTTC,CASGPVSRAEQYF
TRBV29-1,few,TRBD1,TRBJ2-7,TGCAGCGTGGGGACAGGGGGGTACAACGAGCAGTACTTC,CSVGTGGYNEQYF
TRBV19,.,TRBD1,TRBJ1-2,TGTGCCAGTAGTCCCTGGGACAGGGAACTCTATGGCTACACCTTC,CASSPWDRELYGYTF
TRBV5-5,.,.,TRBJ2-1,TGTGCCAGCAGCTTGCCTGACTACCGCAATGAGCAGTTCTTC,CASSLPDYRNEQFF
TRBV7-9,once,.,TRBJ1-5,TGTGCCAGCAGCTTAGGCGGGGTTCAAACCCAGCATTTT,CASSLGGVQTQHF
TRBV6-2/TRBV6-3,.,TRBD1,TRBJ2-7,TGTGCCAGCAGTTACCCACCCGGATGGACAGGGACCGCCTACGAGCAGTACTTC,CASSYPPGWTGTAYEQYF
TRBV7-3,.,TRBD2,TRBJ2-2,TGTGCCAGCAGCATACTAGCGGGAGGCACCGGGGAGCTGTTTTTT,CASSILAGGTGELFF
TRBV3-1/TRBV3-2,.,.,TRBJ1-1,TGTGCCAGCAGCCAAGATCCCCGGGACACTGAAGCTTTCTTT,CASSQDPRDTEAFF
TRBV28,.,TRBD1,TRBJ1-2,TGTGCCAGCAGGGCAGGGGGATACGGCTACACCTTC,CASRAGGYGYTF
TRBV30,.,TRBD1,TRBJ1-6,TGTGCCTGGCTTTCGACAGGGTCTTATAATTCACCCCTCCACTTT,CAWLSTGSYNSPLHF
TRBV7-3,.,TRBD1,TRBJ2-1,TGTGCCAGCAGCTTACGACAGGGGGGCTCCTACAATGAGCAGTTCTTC,CASSLRQGGSYNEQFF
TRBV14,.,.,TRBJ1-5,TGTGCCAGCAGCCAAGTAAACAGGGCCAATCAGCCCCAGCATTTT,CASSQVNRANQPQHF
TRBV5-4,.,.,TRBJ2-3,TGTGCCAGCAGCTTGGCCTTAGATACGCAGTATTTT,CASSLALDTQYF
TRBV7-3,.,.,TRBJ2-3,TGTGCCAGCAGCCCCTCCCCCGGGTCTAGCACAGATACGCAGTATTTT,CASSPSPGSSTDTQYF
TRBV19,once,.,TRBJ1-5,TGTGCCACCGCAAATACAGAGTTCAATCAGCCCCAGCATTTT,CATANTEFNQPQHF
TRBV5-4,.,TRBD2,TRBJ2-5,TGTGCCAGCAGCTTCGGACTAGGCGAGAACCAAGAGACCCAGTACTTC,CASSFGLGENQETQYF
TRBV27,.,.,TRBJ1-1,TGTGCCAGCAGTTTATGGGCAGGGGCCACCGAAGAAGCTTTCTTT,CASSLWAGATEEAFF
TRBV3-1/TRBV3-2,.,TRBD2,TRBJ2-7,TGTGCCAGCAGCCAAGTGTGGACTAGCGGGAGCGGGGGCTACGAGCAGTACTTC,CASSQVWTSGSGGYEQYF
TRBV5-6,.,.,TRBJ2-5,TGTGCCAGCAGCTTGCGGGCAGGGCGGGAGACCCAGTACTTC,CASSLRAGRETQYF
TRBV7-8,.,TRBD1,TRBJ1-1,TGTGCCAGCAGCCCGACAGGGCCCGGGAATTTTCGGGCTTTCTTT,CASSPTGPGNFRAFF
TRBV4-2,.,TRBD2,TRBJ2-7,TGTGCCAGCAGCCAAGAGGTCCCTGTTAGCGGGAGGGCCGGAGGGGACTACGAGCAGTACTTC,CASSQEVPVSGRAGGDYEQYF
TRBV20-1,.,.,TRBJ1-1,TGCAGTGCTACGAGACAGGAAGCTTTCTTT,CSATRQEAFF
TRBV19,.,TRBD1,TRBJ1-2,TGTGCCAGTAGCCAAGGGGGCTCAGGGTATGGCTACACCTTC,CASSQGGSGYGYTF
TRBV6-4,many,TRBD1,TRBJ2-3,TGTGCCAGCAGTGAGACAGGGGGCACAGATACGCAGTATTTT,CASSETGGTDTQYF
TRBV3-1/TRBV3-2,once,.,TRBJ2-7,TGTGCCAGCAGCCAAGAGACGCAGGTAAACCCCTACGAGCAGTACTTC,CASSQETQVNPYEQYF
TRBV7-2,once,.,TRBJ1-1,TGTGCCAGCAGCGGAAGTCTGGGGCTTGAAGCTTTCTTT,CASSGSLGLEAFF
TRBV5-5,.,.,TRBJ2-1,TGTGCCAGCAGCTTTTTGGGACAAACCTACAATGAGCAGTTCTTC,CASSFLGQTYNEQFF
TRBV7-2,.,.,TRBJ2-1,TGTGCCAGCAGCTCTCCACTATACAATGAGCAGTTCTTC,CASSSPLYNEQFF
TRBV4-1,.,TRBD1,TRBJ2-5,TGCGCCAGCAGCAAGGGACAGTTGGGGGAGACCCAGTACTTC,CASSKGQLGETQYF
TRBV7-3,.,TRBD1,TRBJ1-1,TGTGCCAGCAGCTTAGTTGGAGGACAGGCCCTCTTGAACACTGAAGCTTTCTTT,CASSLVGGQALLNTEAFF
TRBV4-3,.,.,TRBJ2-2,TGCGCCAGCAGCCAAGAACCAGGGTCTCCCGGGGAGCTGTTTTTT,CASSQEPGSPGELFF
TRBV20-1,.,.,TRBJ1-1,TGCAGTGCGTTGGGGGGACCTTCGGCTTTCTTT,CSALGGPSAFF
TRBV11-2,.,.,TRBJ2-3,TGTGCCAGCAGCTCTTCCCGTGCGGAAACAAATACGCAGTATTTT,CASSSSRAETNTQYF
TRBV20-1,.,.,TRBJ2-3,TGCAGTGCTAGTAAGTGGGGCCGCACAGATACGCAGTATTTT,CSASKWGRTDTQYF
TRBV6-2/TRBV6-3,.,TRBD1,TRBJ1-2,TGTGCCAGCAGTTACTTTCCTTACAGGGGGAACGACTATGGCTACACCTTC,CASSYFPYRGNDYGYTF
TRBV6-6,.,TRBD1,TRBJ1-1,TGTGCCAGCAGTACCCCACCGGGACAGGAAGCTTTCTTT,CASSTPPGQEAFF
TRBV5-1,.,.,TRBJ2-5,TGCGCCAGCAGCTATCAGCAAGAGACCCAGTACTTC,CASSYQQETQYF
TRBV7-8,once,.,TRBJ1-5,TGTGCCAGCAGCTCCCAACGGGGCAATCAGCCCCAGCATTTT,CASSSQRGNQPQHF